What follows are 29 T cell receptor beta chains derived from one specimen sequenced in a study of T cells in Graves' hyperthyroidism and ophthalmopathy. RNA transcripts yielded amplified TCR beta CDR3 regions. The TCR CDR3 first-round RT-PCR relied on the HTBI primer set. TCRdb analysed the multiplex PCR reads with MiXCR anew, one entry per CDR3 protein. The sample has some 700,000 distinct CDR3 sequences, 17% seen once. Sequencing was carried out using blood. The receptor set was obtained from a man in his fifties or sixties with Graves' hyperthyroidism.

V usage is TRBV28 and J usage is TRBJ2-7; D remains unclear. Trimming took 3 bases from V and 5 from J, leaving 17 bases between them. CDR1 MDHEN and CDR2 SYDVKM come from the germline V gene. This CDR3 comprises 15 residues. In DNA form, the CDR3 reads TGTGCCAGCAGTTTCAGTCTAGGTAACTTCCACGAGCAGTACTTC. Translating gives CASSFSLGNFHEQYF.

In this sample, this clonotype turned up a few times. This sequence joins TRBV18 and TRBJ1-3, with D uncertain. Germline loops: CDR1 KGHSH, CDR2 LQKENI. The CDR3 spans 15 residues. The V end lost 1 base, the J end lost 2 bases, and 9 bases lay between the germline ends. CDR3 protein: CASSPQGNTGNTIYF. Here the CDR3 DNA reads TGTGCCAGCTCACCACAGGGAAACACTGGAAACACCATATATTTT.

This clonotype was recorded many times. This sequence joins TRBV10-3 and TRBJ2-1, with 9 bases matching TRBD2. Per the germline V gene, CDR1 is ENHRY and CDR2 is SYGVKD. J gave up 1 base and V 0 bases, and 10 bases lay outside the gene matches. CDR3 length: 19 amino acids. Here the CDR3 DNA reads TGTGCCATCAGTGAGTCTCGGGGGCTTAGCGGGGGTTCCTACAATGAGCAGTTCTTC. Translated: CAISESRGLSGGSYNEQFF.

The table lists this clonotype with a few counts. The rearrangement uses TRBV29-1 and TRBJ2-5, with D perhaps TRBD2 (5 bases). The CDR3 runs 12 residues. CDR1 and CDR2 from the germline V gene are SQVTM and ANQGSEA. Trimming cost V 8 bases and J 4 bases, with 14 bases left between them. Written as DNA, the CDR3 is TGCAGCTCCACTCGAGGGCTAGAGACCCAGTACTTC. It translates to CSSTRGLETQYF.

This clonotype was picked up a small number of times. This chain connects TRBV5-1 to TRBJ2-7; the D is unclear. V was clipped by 1 base and J by 5 bases, with 10 bases between them. The CDR3 totals 13 residues. Germline V CDR1 and CDR2: SGHRS, YFSETQ. Written as DNA, the CDR3 is TGCGCCAGCAGCTTGAAGCCAAACGACGAGCAGTACTTC. Protein sequence: CASSLKPNDEQYF. Full variable domain (missing parts from reference TRBV5-1 and TRBJ2-7): KAGVTQTPRYLIKTRGQQVTLSCSPISGHRSVSWYQQTPGQGLQFLFEYFSETQRNKGNFPGRFSGRQFSNSRSEMNVSTLELGDSALYLCASSLKPNDEQYFGPGTRLTVT.

This clonotype was recorded a few times. J is TRBJ1-1 and V is TRBV28; 11 bases line up with TRBD1. Losses at the gene ends were 3 bases for V and 6 bases for J; bases not matched to a gene: 6. CDR1 is MDHEN and CDR2 is SYDVKM in the germline V gene. This CDR3 has 15 amino acids. The CDR3 here is CASSFPGQGAAEAFF. The CDR3 coding sequence is TGTGCCAGCAGTTTCCCCGGACAGGGGGCCGCTGAAGCTTTCTTT.

The rearrangement joins TRBV29-1 to TRBJ1-1; D might be TRBD1 (5 bases). V was pared by 7 bases and J by 1 base, with 13 bases between. CDR3 length: 13 amino acids. Looked up from germline, CDR1 is SQVTM and CDR2 is ANQGSEA. CDR3 sequence reads: CSAIPDTNTEAFF. In nucleotides, the CDR3 is TGCAGCGCCATCCCGGACACGAACACTGAAGCTTTCTTT.

Many counts were recorded for this clonotype. The rearrangement uses TRBV7-2 and TRBJ2-3; D gene uncertain. Germline assignment: CDR1 SGHTA and CDR2 FQGNSA. The CDR3 contains 13 residues. The CDR3 is CASANTNADTQYF. DNA of the CDR3: TGTGCTTCGGCTAACACCAATGCAGATACGCAGTATTTT.

This clonotype was detected a few times. This chain links TRBV20-1 with TRBJ2-3, with D possibly being TRBD1 (5 bases). The ends were cut back, 5 bases at V and 2 bases at J, with 8 bases in the middle. The CDR3 is 12 amino acids. Germline V gene sequence: CDR1 DFQATT, CDR2 SNEGSKA (reference sequence). The CDR3 sequence is CSALDNTDTQYF. CDR3 bases: TGCAGTGCTTTGGACAACACAGATACGCAGTATTTT.

This clonotype was seen many times. The J gene is TRBJ1-1, the V gene TRBV5-1; D is possibly TRBD1 (5 bases). Germline V gene lookup returns CDR1 SGHRS and CDR2 YFSETQ. The length of the CDR3 is 16 residues. Between the trimmed V and J ends, which lost 0 bases and 3 bases, there was a span of 15 bases. CDR3 in DNA: TGCGCCAGCAGCTTGGCCGCCAAAAGAGGGGACACTGAAGCTTTCTTT. It specifies CASSLAAKRGDTEAFF.

This clonotype was recorded many times. The chain couples TRBV3-1 to TRBJ2-7; D unresolved. The CDR3 contains 13 residues. Germline lookup yields CDR1 LGHDT and CDR2 YNNKEL (reference sequence). V lost 5 bases and J 5 bases, leaving 13 bases between the germline ends. CDR3: CASSDHNANEQYF. In DNA form, the CDR3 reads TGTGCCAGCAGCGATCATAACGCCAACGAGCAGTACTTC.

The sample holds a few counts of this clonotype. The J gene is TRBJ2-7, the V gene TRBV10-1, with 9 nucleotides matching TRBD2. The CDR3 consists of 18 residues. Per germline, CDR1 WNHNN and CDR2 SYGVQD (reference sequence). J lost 0 bases, V lost 4 bases, and 13 bases had no gene match. The CDR3 is CASSGPVASGTSSYEQYF. Here the CDR3 DNA reads TGCGCCAGCAGTGGACCCGTGGCTAGCGGGACCAGCTCCTACGAGCAGTACTTC.

This clonotype was picked up a small number of times. The V call is TRBV5-4, the J call TRBJ1-2; 8 bases match TRBD1. The germline V gene has CDR1 SGHNT and CDR2 YYREEE (reference sequence). This CDR3 contains 12 residues. Trimming removed 6 bases from V and 8 bases from J; junction bases left unmatched: 6. CDR3: CASTATGVGYTF. The CDR3 DNA follows: TGTGCCAGCACCGCGACAGGGGTAGGCTACACCTTC.

This clonotype was picked up many times. The chain employs TRBV29-1 and TRBJ2-5; possible D gene TRBD2, 5 bases. Germline lookup yields CDR1 SQVTM and CDR2 ANQGSEA. CDR3 length: 12 amino acids. The CDR3 region is CNAREGQETQYF. CDR3 in DNA: TGCAACGCGAGGGAAGGGCAAGAGACCCAGTACTTC.

This clonotype was observed a handful of times. The chain carries TRBV5-1 and TRBJ2-1; D unclear. In germline, CDR1 is SGHRS, CDR2 YFSETQ. Trimming removed 7 bases from V and 8 bases from J, with 7 bases in between. This CDR3 is 10 amino acids long. The CDR3 nucleotides are TGCGCCAGCGCCTGGTATGAGCAGTTCTTC. Amino acids: CASAWYEQFF.

Many counts were recorded for this clonotype. The genes are TRBV28 and TRBJ1-2; TRBD1 is a possible D gene (5 bases). The CDR3 is 14 residues long. V gave up 2 bases and J gave up 4 bases, with 11 bases separating them. The germline V gene encodes CDR1 MDHEN and CDR2 SYDVKM. The CDR3 bases are TGTGCCAGCAGTTTAATCGGGACCGGCTATGGCTACACCTTC. Residues: CASSLIGTGYGYTF.

This clonotype was seen only a few times. The rearrangement uses TRBV19 and TRBJ2-5; unclear D gene. The V end lost 1 base, the J end lost 1 base, and 7 bases lay between the germline ends. Germline V lookup: CDR1 LNHDA, CDR2 SQIVND (reference sequence). The CDR3 is made up of 14 amino acids. CDR3 nucleotide sequence: TGTGCCAGTAGTATAGCAGGACGCCAAGAGACCCAGTACTTC. Its translation is CASSIAGRQETQYF.

This clonotype was observed once. The CDR3 loop is CASFSGHTNEKLFF. In DNA, the CDR3 is TGTGCCAGTTTTTCGGGACACACTAATGAAAAACTGTTTTTT. The rearrangement uses TRBV19 and TRBJ1-4, with D perhaps matching TRBD1 (6 bases). The CDR3 has 14 amino acids. The V gene lost 8 bases and the J gene lost 2 bases, with 12 bases spanning the gap. Per the germline V gene, CDR1 is LNHDA and CDR2 is SQIVND (reference sequence).

The chain combines TRBV25-1 with TRBJ1-2; D possibly corresponds to TRBD1 (5 bases). Per germline, CDR1 MGHDK and CDR2 SYGVNS. The V end lost 6 bases, the J end lost 8 bases, and 22 bases lay between the germline ends. CDR3 size: 15 residues. The CDR3, as DNA: TGTGCCAGCAGCTCCTCCACCAGGGCCCGCCTCGGCTACACCTTC. Translating gives CASSSSTRARLGYTF.

This clonotype was seen more than once but under ten times. The chain couples TRBV20-1 to TRBJ2-1; D ambiguous. The CDR3 runs 14 residues. Per germline, CDR1 DFQATT and CDR2 SNEGSKA (reference sequence). The germline V and J ends were trimmed by 0 bases and 4 bases, with 10 bases remaining between them. Here the CDR3 reads CSARDPTFYNEQFF. The CDR3 DNA is TGCAGTGCTAGAGATCCTACCTTTTACAATGAGCAGTTCTTC.

This clonotype has a single count. CDR3 nucleotides: TGTGCCAGCGGCACCGGGAGGGAAAAACTGTTTTTT. Residues: CASGTGREKLFF. V gene TRBV7-8 combines with J gene TRBJ1-4; unclear D gene. Germline V lookup: CDR1 SGHVS, CDR2 FQNEAQ. Trimming removed 8 bases from V and 8 bases from J, with 12 bases in between. This CDR3 has 12 amino acids. Combining the CDR3 with reference TRBV7-8 and TRBJ1-4 gives the whole variable domain GAGVSQSPRYKVAKRGQDVALRCDPISGHVSLFWYQQALGQGPEFLTYFQNEAQLDKSGLPSDRFFAERPEGSVSTLKIQRTQQEDSAVYLCASGTGREKLFFGSGTQLSVL.

The chain combines TRBV7-3 with TRBJ2-3, with 14 bases lining up with TRBD2. CDR3 length: 16 amino acids. V shed 6 bases and J 5 bases; nucleotides not matched to a gene: 7. Germline V gives CDR1 SGHTA, CDR2 FQGTGA. CDR3 loop: CASRPGTSGRGDTQYF. CDR3 DNA sequence: TGTGCCAGCAGACCGGGGACTAGCGGGAGAGGAGATACGCAGTATTTT.

The chain has TRBV28 and TRBJ1-2; D remains ambiguous. There are 16 residues in the CDR3. Germline assignment: CDR1 MDHEN and CDR2 SYDVKM. V was clipped by 4 bases and J by 4 bases, with 19 bases between them. CDR3 loop: CASSSAGEGRGYGYTF. In DNA form, the CDR3 reads TGTGCCAGCAGTTCCGCTGGGGAGGGAAGAGGCTATGGCTACACCTTC.

Only a few counts were recorded for this clonotype. The chain carries TRBV20-1 and TRBJ2-7; TRBD2 matches at 9 bases. Looked up from germline, CDR1 is DFQATT and CDR2 is SNEGSKA (reference sequence). V gave up 6 bases and J gave up 2 bases; unmatched junction bases: 8. The CDR3 is made up of 14 amino acids. The CDR3 DNA is TGCAGTGCCCTGACTAGCGGAGAGGCCTACGAGCAGTACTTC. Amino acid sequence: CSALTSGEAYEQYF.

The chain joins TRBV7-6 to TRBJ1-1; 9 bases are shared with TRBD1. Losses at the gene ends were 5 bases for V and 11 bases for J; bases not matched to a gene: 9. Germline V gene sequence: CDR1 SGHVS, CDR2 FNYEAQ. The CDR3 totals 13 residues. The CDR3 reads CASSPVGTGMAFF. Here the CDR3 DNA reads TGTGCCAGCAGCCCTGTCGGGACAGGGATGGCTTTCTTT.

This clonotype was seen repeatedly, ten times or more. The rearrangement uses TRBV10-3 and TRBJ2-7; the D is unclear. With 0 bases removed from V and 6 bases from J, the gap between germline ends came to 12 bases. This CDR3 region has 14 residues. Germline CDR1 is ENHRY and CDR2 is SYGVKD. The DNA for the CDR3 is TGTGCCATCAGTGAGTCGACGCTGGCCGGCGAGCAGTACTTC. It encodes CAISESTLAGEQYF.

This clonotype showed up many times. V is TRBV12-3 or TRBV12-4 and J is TRBJ2-7; a weak D match, TRBD1 (6 bases). V was shortened by 6 bases and J by 12 bases, with 18 bases between the two germline ends. CDR3 length: 12 amino acids. The CDR3: CASSPGQSNRYF. The CDR3 DNA reads as TGTGCCAGCAGCCCTGGACAGTCGAACAGGTACTTC.

The rearrangement links TRBV7-9 to TRBJ2-1, with 9 bases matching TRBD2. The CDR3 runs to 15 residues. V gave up 5 bases and J gave up 7 bases; unmatched junction bases: 9. Germline-derived CDR1 and CDR2 are SEHNR and FQNEAQ (reference sequence). The CDR3 region has the DNA TGTGCCAGCAGCCTTGTGGTAGCGGGAGATAATGAGCAGTTCTTC. It codes for CASSLVVAGDNEQFF.

In this sample, this clonotype turned up many times. The chain uses TRBV27 and TRBJ2-3, with 7 bases lining up with TRBD2. The CDR3 has 12 residues. The germline V gene has CDR1 MNHEY and CDR2 SMNVEV (reference sequence). J was trimmed by 5 bases and V by 6 bases; bases with no gene match: 2. The CDR3 DNA sequence: TGTGCCAGCAGGTCGGGAGGAGATACGCAGTATTTT. It yields the protein CASRSGGDTQYF.